This T cell receptor (beta chain) stems from a study of T-cell reconstitution after alpha-beta-depleted transplantation in children. V was shortened by 0 bases and J by 0 bases, with 11 bases between the two germline ends. This CDR3 contains 16 residues. Ten or more counts support this clonotype. Unique molecular identifiers were incorporated when the TCRbeta library was constructed. One entry per CDR3 protein results from TCRdb running MiXCR on the PCR reads. Seen here are nearly 350,000 distinct CDR3 sequences, roughly 17% observed once, and the top ten hold about 41%. The chain recombines TRBV12-3 or TRBV12-4 with TRBJ1-1; a possible D gene is TRBD1 (6 bases). The specimen was PBMCs, mostly from graft donor cells, collected 360 days after TCRalphabeta/CD19-depleted stem cell transplant. This TCR came from a male patient under 10 years old who had a stem cell transplant for acute lymphoblastic leukemia, so the T cells may come from the graft donor. The CDR3 sequence is CASSLAPHRVNTEAFF. The DNA for the CDR3 is TGTGCCAGCAGTTTAGCGCCTCACAGGGTGAACACTGAAGCTTTCTTT.